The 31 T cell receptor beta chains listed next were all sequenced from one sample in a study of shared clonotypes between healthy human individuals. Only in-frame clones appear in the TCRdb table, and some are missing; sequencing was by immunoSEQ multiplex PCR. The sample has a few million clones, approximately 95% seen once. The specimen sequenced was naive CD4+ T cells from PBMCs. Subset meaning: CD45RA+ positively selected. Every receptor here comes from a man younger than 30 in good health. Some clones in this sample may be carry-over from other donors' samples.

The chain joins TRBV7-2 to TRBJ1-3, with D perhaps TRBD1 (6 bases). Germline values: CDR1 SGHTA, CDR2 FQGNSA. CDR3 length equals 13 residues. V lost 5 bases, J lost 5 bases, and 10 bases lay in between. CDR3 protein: CASSLGQRNTIYF. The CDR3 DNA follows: TGTGCCAGCAGCCTCGGACAGCGAAACACCATATATTTT. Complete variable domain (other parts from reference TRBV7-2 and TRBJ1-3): GAGVSQSPSNKVTEKGKDVELRCDPISGHTALYWYRQSLGQGLEFLIYFQGNSAPDKSGLPSDRFSAERTGGSVSTLTIQRTQQEDSAVYLCASSLGQRNTIYFGEGSWLTVV.

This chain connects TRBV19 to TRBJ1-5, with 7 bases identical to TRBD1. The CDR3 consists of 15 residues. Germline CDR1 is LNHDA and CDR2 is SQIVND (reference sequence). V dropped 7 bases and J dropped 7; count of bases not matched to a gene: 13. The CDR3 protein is CASKGADRPWQPQHF. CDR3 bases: TGTGCCAGTAAGGGAGCGGACAGGCCATGGCAGCCCCAGCATTTT.

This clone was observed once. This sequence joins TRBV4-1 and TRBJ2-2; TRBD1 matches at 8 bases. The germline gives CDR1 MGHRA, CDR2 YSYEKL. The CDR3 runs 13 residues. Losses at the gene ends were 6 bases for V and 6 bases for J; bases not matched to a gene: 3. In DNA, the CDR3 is TGCGCCAGCAGGACACAGGGGGCCGGGGAGCTGTTTTTT. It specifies CASRTQGAGELFF.

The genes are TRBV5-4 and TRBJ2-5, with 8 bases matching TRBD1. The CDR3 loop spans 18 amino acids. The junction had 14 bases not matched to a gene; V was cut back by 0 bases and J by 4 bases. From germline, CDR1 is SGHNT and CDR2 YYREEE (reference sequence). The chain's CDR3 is CASSLVSGRGPAGETQYF. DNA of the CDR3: TGTGCCAGCAGCTTGGTGTCGGGCAGGGGGCCTGCGGGAGAGACCCAGTACTTC.

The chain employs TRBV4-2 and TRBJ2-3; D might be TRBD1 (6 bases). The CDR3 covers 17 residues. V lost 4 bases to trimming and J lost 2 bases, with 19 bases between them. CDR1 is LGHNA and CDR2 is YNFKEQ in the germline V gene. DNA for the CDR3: TGTGCCAGCAGCCCGAGCAGAACAGGGAAAAACACAGATACGCAGTATTTT. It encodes CASSPSRTGKNTDTQYF.

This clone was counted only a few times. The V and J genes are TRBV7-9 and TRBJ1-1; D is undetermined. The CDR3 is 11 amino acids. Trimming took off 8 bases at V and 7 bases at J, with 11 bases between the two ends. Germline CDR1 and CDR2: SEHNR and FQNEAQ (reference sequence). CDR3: CASGVQIEAFF. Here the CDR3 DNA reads TGTGCCAGCGGGGTTCAGATTGAAGCTTTCTTT.

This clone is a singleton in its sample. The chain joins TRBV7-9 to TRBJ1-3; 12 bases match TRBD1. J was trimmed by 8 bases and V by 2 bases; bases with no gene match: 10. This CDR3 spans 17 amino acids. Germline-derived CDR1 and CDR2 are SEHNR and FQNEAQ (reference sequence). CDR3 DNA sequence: TGTGCCAGCAGCTTAAGTCTACTGGGACAGGGGGCACACACCATATATTTT. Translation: CASSLSLLGQGAHTIYF.

DNA of the CDR3: TGTGCCAGCAGTAGTTTCGGTCGAACTCAGCCCCAGCATTTT. Its translation: CASSSFGRTQPQHF. The chain combines TRBV28 with TRBJ1-5, with unresolved D. Germline loops: CDR1 MDHEN, CDR2 SYDVKM. V was shortened by 5 bases and J by 6 bases, with 14 bases between the two germline ends. This CDR3 is built from 14 residues.

CDR3 loop: CASGPLGVTGRVNYGYTF. CDR3 nucleotide sequence: TGTGCTAGTGGTCCCCTCGGTGTGACAGGGAGGGTTAACTATGGCTACACCTTC. V usage is TRBV12-5 and J usage is TRBJ1-2, with TRBD1 identical over 7 bases. Trimming at V came to 5 bases and at J to 1 base, leaving 16 bases not matched to a gene. The CDR3 totals 18 residues. Per germline, CDR1 LGHNT and CDR2 FRNRAP.

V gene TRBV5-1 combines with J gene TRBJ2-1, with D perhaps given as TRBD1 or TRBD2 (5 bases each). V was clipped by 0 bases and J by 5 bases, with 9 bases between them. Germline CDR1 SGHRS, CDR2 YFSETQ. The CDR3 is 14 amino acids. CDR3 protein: CASSLVGADNEQFF. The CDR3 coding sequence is TGCGCCAGCAGCTTGGTCGGGGCGGACAATGAGCAGTTCTTC.

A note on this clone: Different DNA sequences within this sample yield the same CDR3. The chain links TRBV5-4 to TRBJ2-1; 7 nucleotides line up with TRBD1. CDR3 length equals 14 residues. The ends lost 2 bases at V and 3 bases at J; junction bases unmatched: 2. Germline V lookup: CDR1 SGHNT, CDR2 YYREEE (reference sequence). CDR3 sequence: CASSLGTDYNEQFF. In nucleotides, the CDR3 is TGTGCCAGCAGCTTAGGGACAGACTACAATGAGCAGTTCTTC.

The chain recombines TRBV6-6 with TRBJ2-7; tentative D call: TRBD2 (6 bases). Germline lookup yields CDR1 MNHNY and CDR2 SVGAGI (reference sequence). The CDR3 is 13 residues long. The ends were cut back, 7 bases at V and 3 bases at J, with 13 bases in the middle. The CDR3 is CASTLATNYEQYF. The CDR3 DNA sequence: TGTGCCAGCACCCTAGCGACCAACTACGAGCAGTACTTC.

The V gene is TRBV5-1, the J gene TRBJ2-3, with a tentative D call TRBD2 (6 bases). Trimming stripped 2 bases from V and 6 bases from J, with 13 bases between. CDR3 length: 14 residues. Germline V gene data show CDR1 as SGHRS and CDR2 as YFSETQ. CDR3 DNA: TGCGCCAGCAGCTTACGGGAGATGGAGGATACGCAGTATTTT. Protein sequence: CASSLREMEDTQYF.

The CDR3, as DNA: TGCGCCAGCAGCGGACTAGCGGGAGCTGACAATGAGCAGTTCTTC. The encoded protein is CASSGLAGADNEQFF. The V and J genes are TRBV5-1 and TRBJ2-1; 13 positions match TRBD2. Germline V CDR1 and CDR2: SGHRS, YFSETQ. CDR3 size: 15 residues. The ends lost 4 bases at V and 5 bases at J; junction bases unmatched: 3. Together with reference TRBV5-1 and TRBJ2-1, the CDR3 gives the full variable domain: KAGVTQTPRYLIKTRGQQVTLSCSPISGHRSVSWYQQTPGQGLQFLFEYFSETQRNKGNFPGRFSGRQFSNSRSEMNVSTLELGDSALYLCASSGLAGADNEQFFGPGTRLTVL.

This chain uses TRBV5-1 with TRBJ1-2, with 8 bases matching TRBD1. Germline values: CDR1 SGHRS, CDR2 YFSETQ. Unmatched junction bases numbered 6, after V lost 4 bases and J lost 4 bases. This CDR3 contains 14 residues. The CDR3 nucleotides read TGCGCCAGCAGCCGGGACAGGCGGAGCTATGGCTACACCTTC. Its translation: CASSRDRRSYGYTF.

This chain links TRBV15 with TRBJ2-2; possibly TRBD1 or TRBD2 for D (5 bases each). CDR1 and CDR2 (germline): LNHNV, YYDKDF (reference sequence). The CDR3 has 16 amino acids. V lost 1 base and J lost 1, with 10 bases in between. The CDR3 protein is CATSRVRGLNTGELFF. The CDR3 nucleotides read TGTGCCACCAGCAGAGTCCGGGGCTTGAACACCGGGGAGCTGTTTTTT.

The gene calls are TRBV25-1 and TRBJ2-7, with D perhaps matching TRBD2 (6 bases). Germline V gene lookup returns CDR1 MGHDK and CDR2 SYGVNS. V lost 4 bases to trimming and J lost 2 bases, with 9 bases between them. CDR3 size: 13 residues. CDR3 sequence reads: CASSGGVTYEQYF. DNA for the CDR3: TGTGCCAGCAGTGGGGGGGTAACCTACGAGCAGTACTTC.

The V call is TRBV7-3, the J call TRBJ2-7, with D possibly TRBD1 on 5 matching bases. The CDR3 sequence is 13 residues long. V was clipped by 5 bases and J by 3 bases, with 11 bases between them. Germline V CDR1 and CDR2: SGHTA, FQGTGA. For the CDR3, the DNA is TGTGCCAGCAGCCTCCACAGGAACTACGAGCAGTACTTC. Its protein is CASSLHRNYEQYF. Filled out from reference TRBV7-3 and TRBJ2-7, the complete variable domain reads GAGVSQTPSNKVTEKGKYVELRCDPISGHTALYWYRQSLGQGPEFLIYFQGTGAADDSGLPNDRFFAVRPEGSVSTLKIQRTERGDSAVYLCASSLHRNYEQYFGPGTRLTVT.

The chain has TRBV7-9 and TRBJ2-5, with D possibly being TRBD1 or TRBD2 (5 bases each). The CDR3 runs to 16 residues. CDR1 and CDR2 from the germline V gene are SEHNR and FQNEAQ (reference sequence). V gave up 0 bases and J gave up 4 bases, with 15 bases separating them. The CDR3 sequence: CASSLAVGDGGETQYF. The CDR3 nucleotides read TGTGCCAGCAGCTTAGCCGTCGGGGATGGGGGAGAGACCCAGTACTTC.

The CDR3 region has the DNA TGTGCCAGCAGCTTAACGGGGACGCGTACGCAGTATTTT. Translation gives CASSLTGTRTQYF. The gene calls are TRBV7-3 and TRBJ2-3, with D perhaps assigned TRBD1 or TRBD2 (5 bases each). Germline CDR1 reads SGHTA; CDR2 reads FQGTGA. Trimming removed 0 bases from V and 8 bases from J, with 9 bases in between. This CDR3 comprises 13 residues.

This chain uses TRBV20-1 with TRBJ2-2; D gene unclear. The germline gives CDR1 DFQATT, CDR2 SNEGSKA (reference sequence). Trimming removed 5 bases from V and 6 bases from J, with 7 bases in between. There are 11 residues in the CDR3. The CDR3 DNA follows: TGCAGTGCTGGGGTGCCCGGGGAGCTGTTTTTT. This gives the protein CSAGVPGELFF.

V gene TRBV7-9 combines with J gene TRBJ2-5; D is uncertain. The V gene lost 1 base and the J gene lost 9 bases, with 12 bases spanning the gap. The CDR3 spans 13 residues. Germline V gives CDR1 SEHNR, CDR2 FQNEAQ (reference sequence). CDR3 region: CASSLDVARSQYF. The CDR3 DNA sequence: TGTGCCAGCAGCTTAGACGTCGCGAGATCCCAGTACTTC.

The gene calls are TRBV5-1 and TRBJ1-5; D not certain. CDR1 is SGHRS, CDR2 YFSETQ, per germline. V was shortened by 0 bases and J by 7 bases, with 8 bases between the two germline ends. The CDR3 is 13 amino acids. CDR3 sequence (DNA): TGCGCCAGCAGCTTGGATGGGGTGCAGCCCCAGCATTTT. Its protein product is CASSLDGVQPQHF.

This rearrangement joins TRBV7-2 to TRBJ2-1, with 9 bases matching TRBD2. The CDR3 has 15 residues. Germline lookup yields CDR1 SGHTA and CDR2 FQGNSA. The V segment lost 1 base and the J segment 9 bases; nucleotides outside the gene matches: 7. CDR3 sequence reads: CASSLEVSGSREQFF. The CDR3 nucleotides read TGTGCCAGCAGCTTAGAGGTTAGCGGGAGTCGTGAGCAGTTCTTC.

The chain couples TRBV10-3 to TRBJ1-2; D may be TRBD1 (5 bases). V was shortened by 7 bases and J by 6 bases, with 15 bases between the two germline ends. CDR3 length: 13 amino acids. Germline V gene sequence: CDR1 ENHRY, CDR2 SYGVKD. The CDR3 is CAINGLGTDGYTF. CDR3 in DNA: TGTGCCATCAATGGTTTAGGGACGGATGGCTACACCTTC.

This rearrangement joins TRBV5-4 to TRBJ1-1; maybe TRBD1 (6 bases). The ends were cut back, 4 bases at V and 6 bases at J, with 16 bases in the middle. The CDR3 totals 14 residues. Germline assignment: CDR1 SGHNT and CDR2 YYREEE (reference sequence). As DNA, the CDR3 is TGTGCCAGCAGCCTCCCTGGGGGGGCATCTGAAGCTTTCTTT. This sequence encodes CASSLPGGASEAFF.

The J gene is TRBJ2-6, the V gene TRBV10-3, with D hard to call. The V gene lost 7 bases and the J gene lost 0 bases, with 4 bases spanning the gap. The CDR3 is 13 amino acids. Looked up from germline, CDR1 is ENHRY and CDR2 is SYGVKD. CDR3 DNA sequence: TGTGCCATCAAGGGCTCTGGGGCCAACGTCCTGACTTTC. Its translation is CAIKGSGANVLTF.

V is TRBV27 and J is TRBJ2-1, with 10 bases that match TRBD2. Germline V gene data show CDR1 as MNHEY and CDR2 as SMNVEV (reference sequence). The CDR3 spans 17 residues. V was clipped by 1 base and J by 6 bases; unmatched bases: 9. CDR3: CASSLLVWTSGFNEQFF. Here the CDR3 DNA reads TGTGCCAGCAGTTTATTGGTTTGGACTAGCGGATTCAATGAGCAGTTCTTC.

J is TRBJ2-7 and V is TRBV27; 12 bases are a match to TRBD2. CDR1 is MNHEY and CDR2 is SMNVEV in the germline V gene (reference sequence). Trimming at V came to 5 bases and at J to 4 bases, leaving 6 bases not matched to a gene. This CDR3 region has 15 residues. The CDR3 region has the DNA TGTGCCAGCAGTCAAACTAGCGGGAGGCTATACGAGCAGTACTTC. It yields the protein CASSQTSGRLYEQYF.

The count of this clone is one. The CDR3 region has the DNA TGCAGCGTTACAGGGGGCTACGAGCAGTACTTC. It encodes CSVTGGYEQYF. J is TRBJ2-7 and V is TRBV29-1, with 8 nucleotides matching TRBD1. The CDR3 consists of 11 residues. The junction had 0 bases not matched to a gene; V was cut back by 5 bases and J by 3 bases. Germline assignment: CDR1 SQVTM and CDR2 ANQGSEA.

CDR3: CSVVGVRGQETQYF. Written as DNA, the CDR3 is TGCAGCGTGGTCGGGGTGAGGGGACAAGAGACCCAGTACTTC. The V and J genes are TRBV29-1 and TRBJ2-5; D assignment may be TRBD1 or TRBD2 (5 bases each). The CDR3 is 14 amino acids. Germline V gene sequence: CDR1 SQVTM, CDR2 ANQGSEA. V was trimmed by 6 bases and J by 2 bases, leaving 16 bases between them.